A single sample gave rise to the 4 T cell receptor beta chains below, sequenced in a study of molecular identifiers for immune sequencing clone quantification. MiXCR was run by TCRdb on the PCR reads, yielding one entry per CDR3 protein. The sample carries over 85,000 distinct CDR3 sequences, around 27% recorded once. The sequenced sample was naive CD8+ T cells from blood, with Jurkat cell RNA spiked in. Regarding subset: FACS-sorted CD8+CD4-CCR7+CD45RA+ naive T cells. The receptor set was obtained from a human donor in good health. Some libraries in this study had Jurkat cell RNA spiked in.

This chain uses TRBV6-2 or TRBV6-3 with TRBJ2-5; 8 bases line up with TRBD2. The V segment lost 0 bases and the J segment 5 bases; nucleotides outside the gene matches: 8. The CDR3 is 16 amino acids. Germline assignment: CDR1 MNHEY and CDR2 SVGEGT. DNA for the CDR3: TGTGCCAGCAGTTACTCGTCTCGGGAGGGCCCCGAGACCCAGTACTTC. Translating gives CASSYSSREGPETQYF.

The rearrangement joins TRBV20-1 to TRBJ2-7, with D maybe TRBD1 (6 bases). The CDR3 sequence is 12 residues long. Germline V gene lookup returns CDR1 DFQATT and CDR2 SNEGSKA (reference sequence). The V end was cut by 3 bases, the J end by 3 bases, with 9 bases between. The chain's CDR3 is CSARDSNYEQYF. In DNA form, the CDR3 reads TGCAGTGCTAGGGACAGCAACTACGAGCAGTACTTC.

This clonotype was found a few times. The V call is TRBV19, the J call TRBJ2-3; no clear D gene. The CDR3 totals 13 residues. The V and J ends lost 3 bases and 4 bases respectively, with 8 bases between them. Per the germline V gene, CDR1 is LNHDA and CDR2 is SQIVND (reference sequence). In nucleotides, the CDR3 is TGTGCCAGTAGTATCCCCTCCGCAGATACGCAGTATTTT. Translating gives CASSIPSADTQYF. Full variable domain (remainder filled in from reference TRBV19 and TRBJ2-3): DGGITQSPKYLFRKEGQNVTLSCEQNLNHDAMYWYRQDPGQGLRLIYYSQIVNDFQKGDIAEGYSVSREKKESFPLTVTSAQKNPTAFYLCASSIPSADTQYFGPGTRLTVL.

This clonotype has a handful of counts. The chain is built from TRBV6-2 or TRBV6-3 and TRBJ1-1; no clear D. The germline V and J ends were trimmed by 7 bases and 3 bases, with 12 bases remaining between them. The CDR3 length is 13 residues. Germline V gene data show CDR1 as MNHEY and CDR2 as SVGEGT. The CDR3 spells CASKKREYTEAFF. In nucleotides, the CDR3 is TGTGCCAGCAAAAAAAGGGAATACACTGAAGCTTTCTTT.